This TCR beta chain was captured in a study of a mutant IDH1 vaccine in newly diagnosed glioma (dated by TCRdb to the early 2020s). For the study in its entirety: Vaccination started 4-6 weeks after radiotherapy alone, or was given together with temozolomide cycles in the groups whose treatment included chemotherapy. The roughly 33 treated patients were approximately 62% male and around 40% female, with a mean age of around 40 years. Before enrollment, most patients had been given radiochemotherapy with temozolomide as standard therapy, while the rest had received either radiotherapy alone or temozolomide alone. The week-35 safety follow-up took place at visit V12, and the week-47 end of study took place at visit V13. Peripheral blood was collected at six visits: V03 (baseline), V05, V07, V10, V12 and V13. Longitudinal TCRB deep sequencing was done for about two dozen treated patients, wherever samples were available for exploratory analyses. What the authors observed across the whole study: PBMC samples for TCRB deep sequencing were selected based on availability. According to the authors, sample limitations meant that analyses of patient blood samples could not be reproduced. Across multiple MHC alleles, vaccine-induced immune responses were seen in around 93% of patients. Pseudoprogression appeared unrelated to alterations in the top peripheral T cell clonotypes detected by TCRB sequencing.

In the case of this clone: It lacks a known antigen. There are no base qualities to consult, and no much larger clone falls within one base.

Library prep was done by the immunoSEQ multiplex PCR assay. Rearranged TCR beta chain sequences were amplified with the hsTCRB Kit following the manufacturer's protocol. TCRB libraries were sequenced on an Illumina MiSeq. As for how the authors treated the data: The proprietary platform of the kit vendor was used for demultiplexing, trimming and gene mapping. TCRdb holds this immuneACCESS table with in-frame rearrangements only. Some clones are missing; in checked studies, unresolved V genes explain under half, and the rest has no known cause. V, J and clone size were drawn from that table, and D and trimming were deduced from the DNA. Within this sample are 25,000 to 40,000 clones, with 81% of them counted one time only. The ten top clones hold 15% of the sample. What the time point label conveys for this sample: week 35, safety follow-up. Each vaccine dose, consisting of 300 ug of a 20-mer mutant IDH1 peptide in Montanide, was administered subcutaneously with topical imiquimod. Patients were given eight vaccinations, in weeks 1, 3, 5, 7, 11, 15, 19 and 23, which matched visits V03 through V10. Newly diagnosed WHO grade 3 or 4 IDH1-mutant astrocytomas showing loss of nuclear ATRX were present in the donors. The samples were drawn from NOA16, a multicentre, single-arm, open-label phase I trial in Germany that tested a mutant IDH1 peptide vaccine in humans for the first time. Genomic DNA for TCRB sequencing was extracted from EDTA blood using the DNeasy Blood and Tissue Kit.

The TCR sequence derives from a man aged 25 to 40 with glioma. The sample in question was PBMCs, obtained from a glioma patient whose treatment included an IDH1 peptide vaccine.

The CDR3 region has the sequence CAWSPGRYEQYF. The DNA sequence is given as TGTGCCTGGAGCCCTGGTAGGTACGAGCAGTACTTC. The rearranged chain carries TRBV30 and TRBJ2-7, with the D gene uncertain. The germline V gene (reference sequence) gives CDR1 as GTSNPN and CDR2 as SVGIG. A distance of 10 bases separates the germline ends of V and J, which lose 3 bases and 4 bases respectively. The CDR3 runs 12 residues from the cysteine to the phenylalanine. Only the CDR3 DNA stays, 36 bases, in frame from base 1.